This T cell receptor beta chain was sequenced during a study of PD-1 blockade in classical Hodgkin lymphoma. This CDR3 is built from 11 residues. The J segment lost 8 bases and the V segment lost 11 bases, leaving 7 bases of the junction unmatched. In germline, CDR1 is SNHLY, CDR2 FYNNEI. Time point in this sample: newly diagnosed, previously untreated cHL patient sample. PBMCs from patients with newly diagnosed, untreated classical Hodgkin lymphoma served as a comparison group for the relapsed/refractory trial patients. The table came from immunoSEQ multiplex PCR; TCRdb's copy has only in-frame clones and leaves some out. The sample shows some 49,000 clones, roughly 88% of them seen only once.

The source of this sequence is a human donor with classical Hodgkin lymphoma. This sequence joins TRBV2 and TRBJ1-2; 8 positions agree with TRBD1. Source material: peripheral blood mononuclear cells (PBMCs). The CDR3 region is CAGQGAEGYTF. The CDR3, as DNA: TGTGCCGGCCAGGGGGCAGAGGGCTACACCTTC.